Listed here are 2 T cell receptor beta chains from one sample, sequenced in a study of graft-versus-host responses after intestinal transplantation. Generated by immunoSEQ multiplex PCR, the TCRdb table keeps only in-frame clones and is missing some. Of 43,000 or so clones listed, 90% to 95% are singletons. The sequences come from PBMCs, collected roughly 760 days after a first intestinal transplant, on the day of a second. The receptor set was obtained from a human patient who received an intestinal transplant, so some T cells may come from the graft donor.

V and J are TRBV4-1 and TRBJ2-7; 8 bases match TRBD2. The CDR3 loop spans 17 amino acids. With V trimmed by 2 bases and J by 4 bases, 13 bases remained unmatched. CDR1 and CDR2 (germline): MGHRA, YSYEKL. The CDR3 DNA follows: TGCGCCAGCAGCCAACCGGCTTCGCCCAGCGGGAGTTACGAGCAGTACTTC. Its translation is CASSQPASPSGSYEQYF.

The chain joins TRBV6-5 to TRBJ1-2; 7 bases align to TRBD1. J gave up 6 bases and V 4 bases, and 5 bases lay outside the gene matches. Germline CDR1 reads MNHEY; CDR2 reads SVGAGI. This CDR3 has 13 residues. The CDR3 loop reads CASSLTGFNGYTF. The CDR3, as DNA: TGTGCCAGCAGTTTGACAGGGTTCAATGGCTACACCTTC.